A single T cell receptor beta chain is shown here with its context. The CDR3 spans 15 residues. V lost 5 bases to trimming and J lost 10 bases, with 21 bases between them. Germline-derived CDR1 and CDR2 are SEHNR and FQNEAQ (reference sequence). The record originates from a study of T cell responses to AZD1222 COVID-19 vaccine. Sequencing was performed with immunoSEQ multiplex PCR; in TCRdb, only in-frame clones are kept and a portion is missing. The table lists approximately 150,000 clones, 85% to 95% of them singletons. This clonotype was obtained from an adult in good health. The rearrangement joins TRBV7-9 to TRBJ1-3; no clear D. Sequences were derived from peripheral blood, sampled on day 0 of AZD1222 vaccination. The CDR3 sequence is CASSPAWQSSTTIYF. CDR3 bases: TGTGCCAGCAGCCCGGCTTGGCAGAGTAGTACGACCATATATTTT.